These 29 T cell receptor beta chains were sequenced from one sample in a study of blood T cell repertoires in COVID-19 (TCRdb year 2020). The library was obtained by the immunoSEQ multiplex PCR assay. The source is immuneACCESS, and TCRdb retained only in-frame sequences with V and J called. Part of the clones is not carried over; for the studies checked, unresolved V genes explain less than half of this, and the remainder is unexplained. The sample table shows approximately 70,000 clones, and 91% are seen once. The ten largest account for approximately 2.8% of the sample. The specimen sequenced was peripheral blood. All receptors come from a middle-aged man with COVID-19, enrolled during active disease.

Remarks on this clone: Additional DNA sequences in this sample encode the identical CDR3. This chain links TRBV7-3 with TRBJ2-3, with TRBD2 as a possible D gene (6 bases). Trimming cost V 2 bases and J 2 bases, with 8 bases left between them. Germline V CDR1 and CDR2: SGHTA, FQGTGA. The CDR3 has 14 amino acids. CDR3 bases: TGTGCCAGCAGCTTAGCGGGAATCACAGATACGCAGTATTTT. Its translation is CASSLAGITDTQYF.

CDR3 sequence: CASSSGLSMSYEQYV. The CDR3 nucleotides read TGTGCCAGCAGCTCGGGGTTATCCATGTCCTACGAGCAGTACGTC. The gene calls are TRBV11-2 and TRBJ2-7, with D perhaps matching TRBD2 (5 bases). The CDR3 length is 15 residues. Per germline, CDR1 SGHAT and CDR2 FQNNGV. V was cut by 4 bases and J by 1 base, with 14 bases left in between.

V gene TRBV7-9 combines with J gene TRBJ2-5, with TRBD1 matching over 11 bases. The CDR3 is 15 amino acids. The V segment lost 4 bases and the J segment 4 bases; nucleotides outside the gene matches: 5. Germline assignment: CDR1 SEHNR and CDR2 FQNEAQ (reference sequence). The CDR3 DNA follows: TGTGCCAGCAGCTGGGACAGGGGGTCCCCAGAGACCCAGTACTTC. Protein sequence: CASSWDRGSPETQYF.

The chain is built from TRBV24-1 and TRBJ2-5; TRBD2 agrees at 14 bases. This CDR3 region has 19 residues. Per the germline V gene, CDR1 is KGHDR and CDR2 is SFDVKD. The ends lost 6 bases at V and 4 bases at J; junction bases unmatched: 15. CDR3 DNA sequence: TGTGCCACCAGTCCTACCCCTGGGACTAGCGGGGGTCCGTTAGAGACCCAGTACTTC. This gives the protein CATSPTPGTSGGPLETQYF.

The DNA of the CDR3 is TGTGCCAGCAGCCAAGGGGCGGGGAAGCCGCAGGGCTACACCTTC. It specifies CASSQGAGKPQGYTF. The chain recombines TRBV7-8 with TRBJ1-2, with D possibly TRBD1 on 5 matching bases. Germline loops: CDR1 SGHVS, CDR2 FQNEAQ. V lost 5 bases and J 8 bases, leaving 21 bases between the germline ends. CDR3 length equals 15 residues.

The chain links TRBV11-3 to TRBJ1-2; 9 bases map to TRBD1. This CDR3 spans 14 amino acids. The germline CDR1 and CDR2 sequences are SGHNT and YENEEA. The V and J ends lost 0 bases and 8 bases, in that order; junction bases with no gene match: 4. CDR3 nucleotide sequence: TGTGCCAGCAGCTTAGACAGGACAGGGGTCGGCTACACCTTC. Amino acid sequence: CASSLDRTGVGYTF.

This CDR3 is CATSDLQLAGAKNIQYF. The CDR3 bases are TGTGCCACCAGTGATTTGCAACTAGCGGGAGCCAAAAACATTCAGTACTTC. The chain has TRBV24-1 and TRBJ2-4, with 9 nucleotides matching TRBD2. With V trimmed by 0 bases and J by 0 bases, 2 bases remained unmatched. Germline CDR1 and CDR2: KGHDR and SFDVKD. This CDR3 contains 17 residues.

This clone occurred once. This chain joins TRBV6-5 and TRBJ1-1; TRBD1 is a possible D gene (5 bases). Looked up from germline, CDR1 is MNHEY and CDR2 is SVGAGI. V was cut by 6 bases and J by 4 bases, with 15 bases left in between. The CDR3 totals 14 residues. The CDR3 DNA reads TGTGCCAGCAGGCCTACCCAGGGCAGCACTGAAGCTTTCTTT. It encodes CASRPTQGSTEAFF.

The J gene is TRBJ2-2, the V gene TRBV7-9; 12 positions match TRBD2. The CDR3 extends over 15 amino acids. Per the germline V gene, CDR1 is SEHNR and CDR2 is FQNEAQ (reference sequence). Trimming took 4 bases from V and 4 from J; bases not matched to a gene: 1. In DNA, the CDR3 is TGTGCCAGCAGCTCGGGACTAGCGGGCACCGGGGAGCTGTTTTTT. Residues: CASSSGLAGTGELFF.

The chain links TRBV6-2 or TRBV6-3 to TRBJ1-5; perhaps TRBD1 as D (5 bases). The CDR3 totals 15 residues. Germline V gene data show CDR1 as MNHEY and CDR2 as SVGEGT. Trimming removed 0 bases at V and 9 bases at J, with 15 bases between. CDR3 sequence reads: CASSYSSRRARPQHF. The CDR3 DNA reads as TGTGCCAGCAGTTACTCGAGTCGCAGGGCAAGGCCCCAGCATTTT.

This clone came up a few times. V usage is TRBV7-3 and J usage is TRBJ2-2; 16 positions agree with TRBD2. J lost 5 bases, V lost 2 bases, and 8 bases had no gene match. This CDR3 has 19 residues. Germline loops: CDR1 SGHTA, CDR2 FQGTGA. CDR3 sequence: CASSLSGTSGRAPTGELFF. CDR3 DNA sequence: TGTGCCAGCAGCTTATCTGGGACTAGCGGGAGGGCCCCTACCGGGGAGCTGTTTTTT. Full variable domain (rest looked up from reference TRBV7-3 and TRBJ2-2): GAGVSQTPSNKVTEKGKYVELRCDPISGHTALYWYRQSLGQGPEFLIYFQGTGAADDSGLPNDRFFAVRPEGSVSTLKIQRTERGDSAVYLCASSLSGTSGRAPTGELFFGEGSRLTVL.

The chain combines TRBV29-1 with TRBJ2-7, with a possible D match to TRBD1 (6 bases). The CDR3 runs to 15 residues. Germline V CDR1 and CDR2: SQVTM, ANQGSEA. Trimming pared 1 base from V and 2 bases from J, leaving 15 bases between. CDR3 sequence (DNA): TGCAGCGTTGAAGTAAATCCAGGGGTTACCTACGAGCAGTACTTC. Residues: CSVEVNPGVTYEQYF.

The rearrangement joins TRBV19 to TRBJ2-1, with 7 bases fitting TRBD2. V was pared by 6 bases and J by 8 bases, with 10 bases of the junction left unmatched. The CDR3 totals 14 residues. From germline, CDR1 is LNHDA and CDR2 SQIVND (reference sequence). The CDR3 nucleotides are TGTGCCAGTAGCGCGGCGGGAGAGAGATATGAGCAGTTCTTC. It is translated as CASSAAGERYEQFF.

The rearrangement uses TRBV6-5 and TRBJ1-2; TRBD1 is a possible D gene (6 bases). The germline gives CDR1 MNHEY, CDR2 SVGAGI. V was clipped by 8 bases and J by 2 bases, with 12 bases between them. This CDR3 is 13 amino acids long. CDR3 loop: CASFGTLNYGYTF. The CDR3 region has the DNA TGTGCCAGCTTCGGGACATTGAACTATGGCTACACCTTC.

This clone was recorded only once. The J gene is TRBJ1-1, the V gene TRBV6-5; no clear D gene. V gave up 4 bases and J gave up 1 base, with 7 bases separating them. Germline V lookup: CDR1 MNHEY, CDR2 SVGAGI. The CDR3 has 13 residues. The CDR3 sequence: CASSSQENTEAFF. The CDR3 nucleotides are TGTGCCAGCAGTTCTCAGGAGAACACTGAAGCTTTCTTT.

The gene calls are TRBV25-1 and TRBJ2-7; 9 nucleotides line up with TRBD1. CDR3 length equals 13 residues. V trimming: 8 bases; J trimming: 3 bases; junction bases outside the gene matches: 5. Germline V gene lookup returns CDR1 MGHDK and CDR2 SYGVNS. CDR3 protein: CASSAGQGYEQYF. The CDR3 DNA follows: TGTGCCAGCTCCGCGGGACAGGGCTACGAGCAGTACTTC.

This sequence joins TRBV5-1 and TRBJ2-1, with 8 bases that match TRBD1. This CDR3 is 14 amino acids long. J gave up 6 bases and V 5 bases, and 7 bases lay outside the gene matches. CDR1 SGHRS and CDR2 YFSETQ come from the germline V gene. The CDR3 protein is CASRGQGASNEQFF. Written as DNA, the CDR3 is TGCGCCAGCAGGGGGCAGGGGGCTTCCAATGAGCAGTTCTTC.

The chain carries TRBV7-2 and TRBJ2-5, with 12 positions matching TRBD2. Germline V gives CDR1 SGHTA, CDR2 FQGNSA. The CDR3 sequence is 15 residues long. V trimming: 7 bases; J trimming: 5 bases; junction bases outside the gene matches: 8. The CDR3 region is CASTLAGGPGETQYF. The CDR3 DNA sequence: TGTGCCAGCACTCTAGCGGGAGGGCCAGGGGAGACCCAGTACTTC. The complete variable domain, with remaining parts taken from reference TRBV7-2 and TRBJ2-5, reads GAGVSQSPSNKVTEKGKDVELRCDPISGHTALYWYRQSLGQGLEFLIYFQGNSAPDKSGLPSDRFSAERTGGSVSTLTIQRTQQEDSAVYLCASTLAGGPGETQYFGPGTRLLVL.

V is TRBV9 and J is TRBJ1-1; the D gene is possibly TRBD1 (6 bases). Germline-derived CDR1 and CDR2 are SGDLS and YYNGEE. The length of the CDR3 is 14 residues. Between the trimmed V and J ends, which lost 0 bases and 6 bases, there was a span of 12 bases. The CDR3 bases are TGTGCCAGCAGCGTAGGGGGCGGGGGCGCTGAAGCTTTCTTT. This codes for CASSVGGGGAEAFF.

This chain connects TRBV9 to TRBJ2-2; no reliable D call. Germline loops: CDR1 SGDLS, CDR2 YYNGEE. The V gene lost 0 bases and the J gene lost 6 bases, with 15 bases spanning the gap. The CDR3 spans 16 residues. In DNA form, the CDR3 reads TGTGCCAGCAGCGTAGCGGGTTGGCTAGAGGCCGGGGAGCTGTTTTTT. Translation gives CASSVAGWLEAGELFF.

This clone was detected once. This chain uses TRBV5-1 with TRBJ2-1, with D possibly being TRBD2 (6 bases). This CDR3 is built from 18 residues. The V gene's germline CDR1 is SGHRS and CDR2 YFSETQ. With 2 bases removed from V and 6 bases from J, the gap between germline ends came to 24 bases. Here the CDR3 reads CASSLGSGVGSALNEQFF. In DNA, the CDR3 is TGCGCCAGCAGCTTAGGCTCGGGGGTTGGTAGTGCTCTCAATGAGCAGTTCTTC.

The rearrangement joins TRBV29-1 to TRBJ2-1, with 13 bases matching TRBD2. The ends lost 7 bases at V and 3 bases at J; junction bases unmatched: 3. The CDR3 sequence is 14 residues long. Looked up from germline, CDR1 is SQVTM and CDR2 is ANQGSEA. This chain's CDR3 is CSAGLAGVYNEQFF. CDR3 nucleotides: TGCAGCGCTGGACTAGCGGGAGTCTACAATGAGCAGTTCTTC.

CDR3 in DNA: TGTGCCACCACCAGGGACACTTTGAGCACTGAAGCTTTCTTT. It is translated as CATTRDTLSTEAFF. This sequence joins TRBV24-1 and TRBJ1-1, with D possibly TRBD1 on 6 matching bases. This CDR3 has 14 amino acids. Germline V CDR1 and CDR2: KGHDR, SFDVKD. Between the trimmed V and J ends, which lost 8 bases and 4 bases, there was a span of 16 bases.

The CDR3 nucleotides are TGTGCCACCAGTGATTTTACGGGGACAGGGTCGGATGAGCAGTTCTTC. It yields the protein CATSDFTGTGSDEQFF. The rearrangement links TRBV24-1 to TRBJ2-1, with 9 bases fitting TRBD1. CDR3 size: 16 residues. Germline-derived CDR1 and CDR2 are KGHDR and SFDVKD. Trimming cost V 1 base and J 8 bases; bases outside gene matches: 8.

The table lists this clone with a count of one. V usage is TRBV5-5 and J usage is TRBJ2-1, with D maybe TRBD2 (5 bases). Germline V lookup: CDR1 SGHKS, CDR2 YYEKEE (reference sequence). Trimming pared 5 bases from V and 5 bases from J, leaving 11 bases between. This CDR3 comprises 13 residues. Here the CDR3 reads CASRRLAHNEQFF. The CDR3 nucleotides are TGTGCCAGCAGGAGGCTAGCCCACAATGAGCAGTTCTTC.

The chain has TRBV9 and TRBJ2-3; a weak D match, TRBD2 (6 bases). V lost 3 bases, J lost 5 bases, and 19 bases lay in between. The germline CDR1 and CDR2 sequences are SGDLS and YYNGEE. This CDR3 spans 16 amino acids. The DNA for the CDR3 is TGTGCCAGCAGCGGGGGGATGGAGGGCCCCGGAGATACGCAGTATTTT. Translation gives CASSGGMEGPGDTQYF.

The chain links TRBV9 to TRBJ1-1, with a possible D match to TRBD1 (6 bases). CDR1 is SGDLS and CDR2 is YYNGEE in the germline V gene. The CDR3 covers 14 residues. With 2 bases removed from V and 0 bases from J, the gap between germline ends came to 8 bases. As DNA, the CDR3 is TGTGCCAGCAGCGTGGACAGTCTGAACACTGAAGCTTTCTTT. As protein: CASSVDSLNTEAFF.

This chain connects TRBV15 to TRBJ2-2; 7 bases are shared with TRBD2. The CDR3 sequence is 16 residues long. V lost 5 bases to trimming and J lost 1 base; unmatched junction nucleotides: 7. Germline V gene lookup returns CDR1 LNHNV and CDR2 YYDKDF (reference sequence). The DNA of the CDR3 is TGTGCCACCAGCGTCGGGCTAGCGGAGAACACCGGGGAGCTGTTTTTT. It encodes CATSVGLAENTGELFF.

This rearrangement joins TRBV19 to TRBJ2-4; 9 positions match TRBD2. Trimming removed 3 bases from V and 0 bases from J; junction bases left unmatched: 12. The CDR3 loop spans 19 amino acids. Germline CDR1 is LNHDA and CDR2 is SQIVND (reference sequence). This chain's CDR3 is CASSIHLPTSGGAKNIQYF. CDR3 nucleotide sequence: TGTGCCAGTAGTATTCACCTCCCGACTAGCGGCGGAGCCAAAAACATTCAGTACTTC.